This TCR beta chain was sequenced during a study of cytomegalovirus exposure and HLA in healthy donors. Trimming cost V 3 bases and J 5 bases; bases outside gene matches: 9. Germline CDR1 is SGHNT and CDR2 is YYREEE (reference sequence). The CDR3 loop spans 17 amino acids. The study ran its PCR with 60 Vbeta and 13 Jbeta primers. Sequencing was performed with immunoSEQ multiplex PCR; in TCRdb, only in-frame clones are kept and a portion is missing. This table has roughly 98,000 clones, roughly 58% appearing once. With respect to this clone: Antigen unknown.

Study conclusions and caveats: In an earlier analysis, productive rearrangement rates for most beta V segments clustered near 87% or 30%. Associated with cytomegalovirus, according to the listing, were 150 to 200 TCR beta chains. In a later analysis, at a false discovery rate of 0.05, 15,000 to 20,000 TCR beta sequences were associated with HLA alleles.

Sequenced: PBMCs. The sequence was obtained from a woman aged 25-40 years in good health and CMV-seropositive. This chain links TRBV5-4 with TRBJ2-1; 12 bases are a match to TRBD2. CDR3 sequence: CASSWGPSGGVNNEQFF. CDR3 coding DNA: TGTGCCAGCAGCTGGGGGCCTAGCGGGGGGGTAAACAATGAGCAGTTCTTC.